This T cell receptor (beta chain) was observed in a study of OX40 agonist ivuxolimab in advanced cancers. This table comes from immunoSEQ multiplex PCR, and its TCRdb copy is limited to in-frame clones, with some not included. The sample includes about 53,000 clones, roughly 73% of them seen just once. Patients were excluded for autoimmune disease history or systemic immunosuppression. Study findings and constraints: Expanded clones were, on average, more numerous in CD8+ T cells than in CD4+.

The CDR3 spans 14 residues. In germline, CDR1 is MGHRA, CDR2 YSYEKL. Trimming stripped 1 base from V and 1 base from J, with 5 bases between. This clone was found a few times. Its antigen is as yet unknown. V gene TRBV4-1 combines with J gene TRBJ1-3, with D uncertain. This clonotype was obtained from an adult with an advanced solid tumor such as melanoma, head and neck, liver or kidney cancer. The sample in question was CD4+ or CD8+ T cells sorted from blood, obtained in a trial of the OX40 agonist ivuxolimab. The CDR3: CASSQVRSGNTIYF. DNA of the CDR3: TGCGCCAGCAGCCAAGTCCGTTCTGGAAACACCATATATTTT.